A selection of T cell receptor beta chains follows, all from one sample in a study of T-cell reconstitution after alpha-beta-depleted transplantation in children. MiXCR, run by TCRdb on the PCR reads, gives a single entry per CDR3 protein. The sample lists about 280,000 distinct CDR3 sequences, roughly 11% occurring once. This specimen was peripheral blood, taken 180 days after TCRalphabeta/CD19-depleted stem cell transplant. These receptors all stem from a male patient between 2 and 9 years old who had a stem cell transplant for chronic granulomatous disease, so the T cells may come from the graft donor. CDR3s include the opening cysteine and the closing phenylalanine or tryptophan. A D gene is named only where the DNA matches it firmly. A row's size may be missing; if present it is once, few, many or a size class.

d_call: .; clone_size: many; j_call: TRBJ2-3; v_call: TRBV29-1; cdr3_aa: CSVEARPSTDTQYF; cdr3_nt: TGCAGCGTTGAAGCGAGACCTAGCACAGATACGCAGTATTTT
d_call: .; clone_size: many; j_call: TRBJ1-2; v_call: TRBV5-1; cdr3_aa: CASSPGERLYGYTF; cdr3_nt: TGCGCCAGCAGTCCCGGAGAACGGCTCTATGGCTACACCTTC
d_call: .; clone_size: many; j_call: TRBJ2-3; v_call: TRBV18; cdr3_aa: CASSPGTPGTDTQYF; cdr3_nt: TGTGCCAGCTCCCCCGGGACACCCGGCACAGATACGCAGTATTTT
d_call: .; clone_size: many; j_call: TRBJ2-7; v_call: TRBV11-2; cdr3_aa: CASSSFGRPGLPTYEQYF; cdr3_nt: TGTGCCAGCAGCTCATTTGGACGGCCAGGACTACCAACCTACGAGCAGTACTTC
d_call: TRBD2; clone_size: .; j_call: TRBJ2-1; v_call: TRBV18; cdr3_aa: CASSLLSSSGGAQLF; cdr3_nt: TGTGCCAGCTCACTCCTTAGCTCTAGCGGGGGAGCCCAGCTCTTC
d_call: .; clone_size: many; j_call: TRBJ1-1; v_call: TRBV9; cdr3_aa: CASSTGSAEAFF; cdr3_nt: TGTGCCAGCAGCACAGGGAGTGCTGAAGCTTTCTTT
d_call: .; clone_size: many; j_call: TRBJ2-3; v_call: TRBV5-1; cdr3_aa: CASSGGGQSTDTQYF; cdr3_nt: TGCGCCAGCAGCGGTGGCGGCCAAAGCACAGATACGCAGTATTTT
d_call: .; clone_size: many; j_call: TRBJ1-2; v_call: TRBV29-1; cdr3_aa: CSVEPGYTF; cdr3_nt: TGCAGCGTTGAACCCGGCTACACCTTC
d_call: TRBD2; clone_size: many; j_call: TRBJ2-6; v_call: TRBV20-1; cdr3_aa: CSAPSGGKGNSGANVLTF; cdr3_nt: TGCAGTGCCCCGTCGGGGGGGAAGGGGAACTCTGGGGCCAACGTCCTGACTTTC
d_call: .; clone_size: .; j_call: TRBJ1-1; v_call: TRBV25-1; cdr3_aa: CASSESSPLQEEEAFF; cdr3_nt: TGTGCCAGCAGTGAATCAAGTCCTTTACAGGAAGAAGAAGCTTTCTTT
d_call: .; clone_size: many; j_call: TRBJ2-1; v_call: TRBV20-1; cdr3_aa: CSAPGVNEQFF; cdr3_nt: TGCAGTGCCCCGGGGGTCAATGAGCAGTTCTTC
d_call: .; clone_size: few; j_call: TRBJ1-2; v_call: TRBV7-6; cdr3_aa: CASSLTSGNYGYTF; cdr3_nt: TGTGCCAGCAGCTTAACGTCAGGGAACTATGGCTACACCTTC
d_call: .; clone_size: few; j_call: TRBJ2-1; v_call: TRBV10-3; cdr3_aa: CAAGAGSYNEQFF; cdr3_nt: TGTGCCGCCGGGGCGGGCTCCTACAATGAGCAGTTCTTC
d_call: .; clone_size: many; j_call: TRBJ2-7; v_call: TRBV7-2; cdr3_aa: CASSLGVLGGNEQYF; cdr3_nt: TGTGCCAGCAGCTTAGGGGTCTTGGGGGGTAACGAGCAGTACTTC
d_call: TRBD1; clone_size: .; j_call: TRBJ2-7; v_call: TRBV18; cdr3_aa: CASSPRDRGMYEQYF; cdr3_nt: TGTGCCAGCTCTCCACGGGACAGGGGAATGTACGAGCAGTACTTC
d_call: .; clone_size: many; j_call: TRBJ2-7; v_call: TRBV20-1; cdr3_aa: CSAWAVNEQYF; cdr3_nt: TGCAGTGCATGGGCTGTCAACGAGCAGTACTTC
d_call: TRBD1; clone_size: many; j_call: TRBJ2-5; v_call: TRBV5-1; cdr3_aa: CASSLMGPTGGETQYF; cdr3_nt: TGCGCCAGCAGCTTGATGGGTCCCACAGGGGGGGAGACCCAGTACTTC
d_call: TRBD2; clone_size: many; j_call: TRBJ2-1; v_call: TRBV20-1; cdr3_aa: CSASTLAEYNEQFF; cdr3_nt: TGCAGTGCTAGTACCCTAGCGGAGTACAATGAGCAGTTCTTC
d_call: .; clone_size: many; j_call: TRBJ1-4; v_call: TRBV5-1; cdr3_aa: CASSLYGGELFF; cdr3_nt: TGCGCCAGCAGCTTGTACGGGGGCGAACTGTTTTTT
d_call: .; clone_size: .; j_call: TRBJ2-1; v_call: TRBV29-1; cdr3_aa: CSVGEVPSYNEQFF; cdr3_nt: TGCAGCGTCGGGGAAGTACCCTCCTACAATGAGCAGTTCTTC
d_call: .; clone_size: few; j_call: TRBJ2-5; v_call: TRBV24-1; cdr3_aa: CATSDQTAGQEPQYF; cdr3_nt: TGTGCCACCAGTGACCAAACCGCGGGCCAAGAGCCCCAGTACTTC
d_call: .; clone_size: many; j_call: TRBJ1-2; v_call: TRBV5-5; cdr3_aa: CASSPLGGDYGYTF; cdr3_nt: TGTGCCAGCAGCCCACTAGGGGGGGACTATGGCTACACCTTC
d_call: .; clone_size: many; j_call: TRBJ2-5; v_call: TRBV7-2; cdr3_aa: CASSARYRELVETQYF; cdr3_nt: TGTGCCAGCAGCGCACGATACAGGGAGTTGGTGGAGACCCAGTACTTC
d_call: .; clone_size: many; j_call: TRBJ2-7; v_call: TRBV29-1; cdr3_aa: CSVGPGHPSDEQYF; cdr3_nt: TGCAGCGTTGGACCGGGACACCCATCGGACGAGCAGTACTTC
d_call: .; clone_size: many; j_call: TRBJ2-4; v_call: TRBV7-2; cdr3_aa: CASSLGAGDLAKNIQYF; cdr3_nt: TGTGCCAGCAGCTTAGGCGCTGGCGATCTAGCCAAAAACATTCAGTACTTC
d_call: TRBD1; clone_size: many; j_call: TRBJ2-7; v_call: TRBV12-3/TRBV12-4; cdr3_aa: CASSLHRGSYEQYF; cdr3_nt: TGTGCCAGCAGTTTACACAGGGGGTCCTACGAGCAGTACTTC
d_call: .; clone_size: many; j_call: TRBJ2-1; v_call: TRBV15; cdr3_aa: CATSRDSRQNIFF; cdr3_nt: TGTGCCACCAGCAGAGATTCGAGACAAAACATCTTCTTC
d_call: TRBD2; clone_size: .; j_call: TRBJ2-1; v_call: TRBV12-3/TRBV12-4; cdr3_aa: CASRETGTSGRQFF; cdr3_nt: TGTGCCAGCAGAGAAACCGGGACTAGCGGGAGACAGTTCTTC
d_call: TRBD2; clone_size: many; j_call: TRBJ2-7; v_call: TRBV29-1; cdr3_aa: CSVEAGTSSNYEQYF; cdr3_nt: TGCAGCGTTGAAGCGGGGACTAGCAGTAACTACGAGCAGTACTTC
d_call: TRBD2; clone_size: .; j_call: TRBJ2-7; v_call: TRBV30; cdr3_aa: CAWGRLRTSGHSYEQYF; cdr3_nt: TGTGCCTGGGGGCGGCTTCGGACTAGCGGACACTCCTACGAGCAGTACTTC